This T cell receptor (beta chain) was found in a study of blood T cell repertoires in COVID-19. Repertoires were generated with immunoSEQ multiplex PCR, while TCRdb's copy carries only in-frame clones and drops some. The sample has around 620,000 clones, 90% seen once. CDR3 length equals 15 residues. V lost 1 base and J lost 6; bases outside the gene matches: 7. In germline, CDR1 is SGHVS, CDR2 FNYEAQ. The gene calls are TRBV7-6 and TRBJ2-3; 7 bases match TRBD2. This receptor was identified in a woman between 18 and 29 years old with acute or convalescent COVID-19. What was sequenced was peripheral blood. The CDR3, as DNA: TGTGCCAGCAGCTTAGACCCATTGCGGGGGGATACGCAGTATTTT. It translates to CASSLDPLRGDTQYF.